A selection of T cell receptor beta chains follows, all from one sample in a study of PD-L1 blockade in urothelial cancer. This table comes from immunoSEQ multiplex PCR, and its TCRdb copy is limited to in-frame clones, with some not included. The sample carries some 51,000 clones, 75% to 90% recorded once. The sample in question was PBMCs, obtained around atezolizumab (anti-PD-L1) treatment. The receptor set was obtained from a man aged 55 to 70 with urothelial cancer. The CDR3 runs from the conserved cysteine through the conserved F or W. Fields, in order: D gene, V gene, J gene, clone size, CDR3 DNA, CDR3 protein. D genes are given only for firm matches. Clone size appears in some rows only: once, few, many, or a class for an expanded clone.

>-|TRBV2|TRBJ2-3|-
TGTGCCAGCAGTGCGCTACTGGGGAGTGCAGATACGCAGTATTTT
CASSALLGSADTQYF
>TRBD1|TRBV5-6|TRBJ2-7|-
TGTGCCAGCAGCCGACAGGGGATTTCAGGCCGGCGTAACGAGCAGTACTTC
CASSRQGISGRRNEQYF
>-|TRBV6-6|TRBJ1-5|-
TGTGCCAGCAGTTACTCGATACAGGGCGGCAATCAGCCCCAGCATTTT
CASSYSIQGGNQPQHF
>-|TRBV11-3|TRBJ1-5|-
TGTGCCAGCAGCTTAGGAGTGGGGGAGGATCAGCCCCAGCATTTT
CASSLGVGEDQPQHF
>-|TRBV5-1|TRBJ2-2|-
TGCGCCAGCAGCTTGTTCAGGGTCACCGGGGAGCTGTTTTTT
CASSLFRVTGELFF
>TRBD2|TRBV7-9|TRBJ2-3|-
TGTGCCAGCAGCTTGAGCGGGAGCAGTGCAGATACGCAGTATTTT
CASSLSGSSADTQYF
>TRBD2|TRBV11-2|TRBJ2-7|-
TGTGCCAGCGCGACCCGTACTAGCGGCTACGAGCAGTACTTC
CASATRTSGYEQYF
>-|TRBV6-4|TRBJ1-1|once
TGTGCCAGCAGTGACCCTTATCGAGAGTGGGCCACTGAAGCTTTCTTT
CASSDPYREWATEAFF
>TRBD1|TRBV5-1|TRBJ1-2|-
TGCGCCAGCAGCTTGGCCGTCGACAGGGAGAATGGCTACACCTTC
CASSLAVDRENGYTF
>TRBD2|TRBV11-3|TRBJ2-3|-
TGTGCCAGCAGCTTAGGCGGGGGGGGCACAGATACGCAGTATTTT
CASSLGGGGTDTQYF
>-|TRBV30|TRBJ1-5|-
TGTGCCTGGAGCGAGGGACACCAGAATCAGCCCCAGCATTTT
CAWSEGHQNQPQHF
>-|TRBV7-9|TRBJ2-5|-
TGTGCCAGCAGCTTGGGACATGGATCTGTGGAGACCCAGTACTTC
CASSLGHGSVETQYF
>-|TRBV6-1|TRBJ2-7|-
TGTGCCAGCAGTGAAAACTCGGCAGCCAGGTACGAGCAGTACTTC
CASSENSAARYEQYF
>-|TRBV18|TRBJ2-7|once
TGTGCCAGCTCACCACCGACAGGGACTAGCTACGAGCAGTACTTC
CASSPPTGTSYEQYF
>-|TRBV18|TRBJ1-1|-
TGTGCCAGCTCACTTACTGACACTGAAGCTTTCTTT
CASSLTDTEAFF
>TRBD2|TRBV7-2|TRBJ2-7|once
TGTGCCAGCAGCTTATCTAGCGGGAATCTACTGGAGCAGTACTTC
CASSLSSGNLLEQYF
>-|TRBV10-3|TRBJ2-1|-
TGTGCCATCAGTGAGGGTATAACTAGCTCTGAGCAGTTCTTC
CAISEGITSSEQFF
>-|TRBV6-5|TRBJ1-2|-
TGTGCCAGCAGTTACGTATTAGGGGGATCTAACTATGGCTACACCTTC
CASSYVLGGSNYGYTF
>-|TRBV6-6|TRBJ1-5|-
TGTGCCAGCAGTTACCCAGGGCAAGATCAGCCCCAGCATTTT
CASSYPGQDQPQHF
>-|TRBV28|TRBJ2-4|-
TGTGCCACCCTCCAGGCGAATTTAGCCAAAAACATTCAGTACTTC
CATLQANLAKNIQYF
>-|TRBV28|TRBJ2-1|-
TGTGCCAGCAGTTCCAAAACAGGACGTAATGAGCAGTTCTTC
CASSSKTGRNEQFF
>TRBD2|TRBV6-1|TRBJ2-5|-
TGTGCCAGCAGAGTAAGCGGGAGGGCGACCCAGTACTTC
CASRVSGRATQYF
>-|TRBV10-2|TRBJ1-3|-
TGCGCCAGCAGCCGGAGCTCAGGAAACACCATATATTTT
CASSRSSGNTIYF
>-|TRBV5-4|TRBJ2-1|-
TGTGCCAGCAGCTGGGGGGGACAGGTTCATGAGCAGTTCTTC
CASSWGGQVHEQFF
>TRBD2|TRBV5-1|TRBJ2-3|-
TGCGCCAGCAGCTTCGGACTAGCGGAAACAGATACGCAGTATTTT
CASSFGLAETDTQYF
>-|TRBV5-1|TRBJ2-1|-
TGCGCCAGCAGCGGTGGGCAGGGTGGCTACAATGAGCAGTTCTTC
CASSGGQGGYNEQFF
>TRBD2|TRBV25-1|TRBJ2-7|-
TGTGCCAGCAGTGACCCCGGTGGAGCGGGAGTTTACGAGCAGTACTTC
CASSDPGGAGVYEQYF
>TRBD2|TRBV7-9|TRBJ2-2|-
TGTGCCAGCAGCTCCTCCAGACTAGCCTGGGGGGCCGGGGAGCTGTTTTTT
CASSSSRLAWGAGELFF
>-|TRBV6-1|TRBJ1-6|few
TGTGCCAGCAGGATACAGAGCTCCTATAATTCACCCCTCCACTTT
CASRIQSSYNSPLHF
>-|TRBV7-9|TRBJ2-5|few
TGTGCCAGCAGCTTAGCCGGCGGGTGGTGGCCGGAGACCCAGTACTTC
CASSLAGGWWPETQYF
>TRBD1|TRBV5-1|TRBJ2-2|-
TGCGCCAGCAGCTTGGCCGTAGGGGGCGTCTCGAACACCGGGGAGCTGTTTTTT
CASSLAVGGVSNTGELFF
>-|TRBV27|TRBJ2-6|-
TGTGCCAGCAGCCCCGGACTGTTCTCTGGGGCCAACGTCCTGACTTTC
CASSPGLFSGANVLTF
>-|TRBV5-6|TRBJ2-7|-
TGTGCCAGCAGCTTGACAGGAATCGTAGGGGTCTCGTACTTC
CASSLTGIVGVSYF
>-|TRBV5-5|TRBJ2-5|-
TGTGCCAGCAGCCGCAGGGTATTTGGGGAGACCCAGTACTTC
CASSRRVFGETQYF
>-|TRBV11-3|TRBJ2-5|-
TGTGCCAGCAGCTCCCCACCGCCAGGGGTAAAAGAGACCCAGTACTTC
CASSSPPPGVKETQYF
>TRBD1|TRBV6-6|TRBJ1-3|-
TGTGCCAGCAGCCAAAGTTACAGGGGAAGGAACACCATATATTTT
CASSQSYRGRNTIYF
>TRBD1|TRBV6-1|TRBJ1-6|-
TGTGCCAGCCGCCGGGACAGGGTTTATTGGGCCCTCCACTTT
CASRRDRVYWALHF
>TRBD1|TRBV5-4|TRBJ2-1|-
TGTGCCAGCAGCCTGAGGACAGGGGCCTACAATGAGCAGTTCTTC
CASSLRTGAYNEQFF
>-|TRBV19|TRBJ1-1|few
TGTGCCAGTAGTGTTAAGGGGGACACTGAAGCTTTCTTT
CASSVKGDTEAFF
>TRBD1|TRBV7-2|TRBJ1-4|-
TGTGCCAGCAGCTTAAGGCCCGGGACAGGGGATGAAAAACTGTTTTTT
CASSLRPGTGDEKLFF
>-|TRBV5-5|TRBJ2-7|-
TGTGCCAGCAGCTTGCTTATTTACGAGCAGTACTTC
CASSLLIYEQYF
>-|TRBV7-7|TRBJ2-5|-
TGTGCTAGCAGCTTAGTAGGAGGCCAAGAGACCCAGTACTTC
CASSLVGGQETQYF
>TRBD1|TRBV2|TRBJ1-5|few
TGTGCCAGTCAACCAGCCGGGACAGGGAGTAGCAATCAGCCCCAGCATTTT
CASQPAGTGSSNQPQHF
>-|TRBV4-2|TRBJ2-5|-
TGTGCCAGCAGCCAAGGGGCCACTTGGGAGACCCAGTACTTC
CASSQGATWETQYF
>TRBD1|TRBV19|TRBJ2-7|-
TGTGCCAGTAGTAGAAAAGGACAGGGGGCAACCTACGAGCAGTACTTC
CASSRKGQGATYEQYF
>TRBD1|TRBV7-2|TRBJ2-1|-
TGTGCTGTCCGGGACAGTTACAATGAGCAGTTCTTC
CAVRDSYNEQFF
>-|TRBV4-2|TRBJ2-7|-
TGTGCCAGCAGCCAAAGTAGCAGCGACCGCTCCTACGAGCAGTACTTC
CASSQSSSDRSYEQYF
>TRBD2|TRBV5-4|TRBJ2-1|-
TGTGCCAGCAGCTTGTCGCAGGGAGGGAGGGAGCAGTTCTTC
CASSLSQGGREQFF
>-|TRBV6-5|TRBJ2-3|-
TGTGCCAGCAGGCGGACTAACCAAGATACGCAGTATTTT
CASRRTNQDTQYF
>TRBD2|TRBV11-2|TRBJ2-7|-
TGTGCCAGCAGCCCGGGACTAGCCTTTGTGGAGCAGTACTTC
CASSPGLAFVEQYF
>TRBD1|TRBV4-2|TRBJ2-1|-
TGTGCCAGCAGCCAAGGGACAGGGGATTCTTTCAATGAGCAGTTCTTC
CASSQGTGDSFNEQFF
>-|TRBV7-6|TRBJ1-1|-
TGTGCCAGCAGCCCAGGCGGGGGGCGAATGGAAGCTTTCTTT
CASSPGGGRMEAFF
>-|TRBV25-1|TRBJ2-2|-
TGTGCCAGCAGTGAATTCGGGTTTAACACCGGGGAGCTGTTTTTT
CASSEFGFNTGELFF
>-|TRBV7-3|TRBJ1-2|-
TGTGCCAGCAGCTCCCTCCCGACAGACTACTATGGCTACACCTTC
CASSSLPTDYYGYTF
>TRBD2|TRBV30|TRBJ2-5|-
TGTGCCTGGATCCGCGGGGGGGCGGGGGAGACCCAGTACTTC
CAWIRGGAGETQYF
>TRBD1|TRBV28|TRBJ2-1|-
TGTGCCAGCAGCGGGACAGGTTCCTACAATGAGCAGTTCTTC
CASSGTGSYNEQFF
>TRBD1|TRBV19|TRBJ2-7|once
TGTGCCAGTAGCAGCAGACAGGGGACTCCCTACGAGCAGTACTTC
CASSSRQGTPYEQYF